One and the same sample provided the 32 T cell receptor beta chains below, sequenced in a study of shared T cell receptors in the human thymus. Here immunoSEQ multiplex PCR was the method, and the copy in TCRdb shows in-frame clones only, minus some. This sample has 540,000 or so clones, with roughly 74% found just once. The sample was also reused in another study, on human thymus T cells.

Sequenced sample: thymocytes. All receptors derive from a boy younger than two with a congenital heart defect.

The chain is built from TRBV6-1 and TRBJ2-6, with a weak D call TRBD1 (6 bases). The CDR3 totals 20 residues. Trimming shortened V by 2 bases and J by 0 bases, and 20 bases separated the two germline ends. Germline V gives CDR1 MNHNS, CDR2 SASEGT. Here the CDR3 reads CASSEPTTGTQGSGANVLTF. CDR3 DNA: TGTGCCAGCAGTGAACCCACAACCGGGACACAAGGCTCTGGGGCCAACGTCCTGACTTTC.

The table lists this clone with a count of one. The V and J genes are TRBV11-3 and TRBJ2-7; TRBD2 is a possible D gene (6 bases). V was trimmed by 0 bases and J by 0 bases, leaving 6 bases between them. This CDR3 spans 14 amino acids. Per germline, CDR1 SGHNT and CDR2 YENEEA. CDR3 bases: TGTGCCAGCAGCTTAGAGCGGGACTCCTACGAGCAGTACTTC. It encodes CASSLERDSYEQYF. The variable domain in full, with the rest retrieved from reference TRBV11-3 and TRBJ2-7, is EAGVVQSPRYKIIEKKQPVAFWCNPISGHNTLYWYLQNLGQGPELLIRYENEEAVDDSQLPKDRFSAERLKGVDSTLKIQPAELGDSAVYLCASSLERDSYEQYFGPGTRLTVT.

This chain's CDR3 is CAIQGQGMGYGYTF. The CDR3 bases are TGTGCCATCCAGGGCCAGGGTATGGGCTATGGCTACACCTTC. The rearrangement uses TRBV7-8 and TRBJ1-2, with D possibly being TRBD1 (5 bases). CDR3 length equals 14 residues. CDR1 SGHVS and CDR2 FQNEAQ come from the germline V gene. The ends were cut back, 10 bases at V and 4 bases at J, with 19 bases in the middle.

V is TRBV28 and J is TRBJ2-3; TRBD2 matches 8 bases. The CDR3 contains 14 residues. With V trimmed by 4 bases and J by 2 bases, 2 bases remained unmatched. Germline-derived CDR1 and CDR2 are MDHEN and SYDVKM. The CDR3 DNA reads as TGTGCCAGCAGTTGGACTAGCATCACAGATACGCAGTATTTT. It codes for CASSWTSITDTQYF.

This chain joins TRBV4-1 and TRBJ2-1, with TRBD2 as a possible D gene (7 bases). V dropped 2 bases and J dropped 8 bases, with 25 bases sitting between them. The CDR3 is 18 residues long. Germline values: CDR1 MGHRA, CDR2 YSYEKL. In DNA form, the CDR3 reads TGCGCCAGCAGCCAAAAAAAGTCCCTCGTAGGGGGGGAACATGAGCAGTTCTTC. Its translation is CASSQKKSLVGGEHEQFF.

The count of this clone is one. This chain joins TRBV19 and TRBJ2-6; the D gene is possibly TRBD1 (5 bases). V was shortened by 6 bases and J by 8 bases, with 23 bases between the two germline ends. Per the germline V gene, CDR1 is LNHDA and CDR2 is SQIVND (reference sequence). CDR3 length equals 17 residues. This CDR3 is CASRKNHDPPGTNVLTF. CDR3 nucleotide sequence: TGTGCCAGTAGAAAAAACCACGATCCCCCAGGGACCAACGTCCTGACTTTC.

The chain combines TRBV30 with TRBJ1-1; TRBD1 agrees at 7 bases. V lost 2 bases, J lost 1 base, and 7 bases stayed unmatched. Germline-derived CDR1 and CDR2 are GTSNPN and SVGIG (reference sequence). The CDR3 has 15 amino acids. The CDR3 loop reads CAWSPWDSKNTEAFF. In nucleotides, the CDR3 is TGTGCCTGGAGTCCGTGGGACAGCAAGAACACTGAAGCTTTCTTT.

This chain links TRBV19 with TRBJ2-5; 11 positions match TRBD2. CDR3 size: 15 residues. Losses at the gene ends were 6 bases for V and 4 bases for J; bases not matched to a gene: 7. In germline, CDR1 is LNHDA, CDR2 SQIVND (reference sequence). The CDR3 protein is CASRLSGRGGETQYF. The DNA for the CDR3 is TGTGCCAGTAGGCTTAGCGGGAGGGGAGGAGAGACCCAGTACTTC.

This rearrangement joins TRBV5-4 to TRBJ2-2; D may be TRBD1 (6 bases). The germline V gene has CDR1 SGHNT and CDR2 YYREEE (reference sequence). The V end was cut by 4 bases, the J end by 5 bases, with 24 bases between. The CDR3 extends over 18 amino acids. The CDR3 DNA reads as TGTGCCAGCAGCGCAGCCAGGTACACAGGGATATCAACCGGGGAGCTGTTTTTT. Translated, it gives CASSAARYTGISTGELFF.

The J gene is TRBJ2-7, the V gene TRBV20-1; 7 bases align to TRBD2. Germline V CDR1 and CDR2: DFQATT, SNEGSKA (reference sequence). The V gene end was trimmed by 4 bases and the J gene end by 8 bases; junction bases not matched to a gene: 5. The CDR3 has 11 residues. CDR3 residues: CSAMASGQQYF. The CDR3, as DNA: TGCAGTGCTATGGCTAGCGGCCAGCAGTACTTC.

This sequence joins TRBV2 and TRBJ2-5; D might be TRBD2 (6 bases). The CDR3 extends over 16 amino acids. Germline CDR1 SNHLY, CDR2 FYNNEI. Trimming took 0 bases from V and 1 from J, leaving 12 bases between them. The CDR3 spells CASSEALFSGQETQYF. The CDR3 DNA is TGTGCCAGCAGTGAAGCGCTTTTTAGCGGCCAAGAGACCCAGTACTTC.

The chain links TRBV11-2 to TRBJ2-5; 9 bases align to TRBD2. This CDR3 has 15 amino acids. CDR1 is SGHAT and CDR2 is FQNNGV in the germline V gene. J was trimmed by 4 bases and V by 1 base; bases with no gene match: 4. The CDR3 spells CASSLVAGGSETQYF. The CDR3 DNA follows: TGTGCCAGCAGCTTAGTTGCGGGAGGGTCAGAGACCCAGTACTTC.

This clone has a single count. The genes are TRBV4-1 and TRBJ2-7; a possible D gene is TRBD2 (5 bases). CDR3 length: 16 residues. Germline CDR1 is MGHRA and CDR2 is YSYEKL. V was cut by 4 bases and J by 3 bases, with 19 bases left in between. The DNA for the CDR3 is TGCGCCAGCAGCCCTTTGGCCATAGCGAGGCACTACGAGCAGTACTTC. This codes for CASSPLAIARHYEQYF.

This chain connects TRBV5-1 to TRBJ2-7, with D unclear. The CDR3 is 15 amino acids. The germline V and J ends were trimmed by 0 bases and 9 bases, with 19 bases remaining between them. The germline V gene encodes CDR1 SGHRS and CDR2 YFSETQ. CDR3 sequence: CASSLEAGPPKGQYF. For the CDR3, the DNA is TGCGCCAGCAGCTTGGAAGCAGGCCCCCCCAAAGGGCAGTACTTC.

The chain carries TRBV28 and TRBJ1-5; 10 bases fit TRBD1. The CDR3 extends over 17 amino acids. Per germline, CDR1 MDHEN and CDR2 SYDVKM. Trimming took 3 bases from V and 2 from J; bases not matched to a gene: 7. The CDR3 bases are TGTGCCAGCAGTTTCCTCCGGACAGGGGGACGCAATCAGCCCCAGCATTTT. As protein: CASSFLRTGGRNQPQHF.

The chain is built from TRBV6-5 and TRBJ2-1; a possible D gene is TRBD2 (5 bases). Trimming pared 6 bases from V and 9 bases from J, leaving 9 bases between. The germline CDR1 and CDR2 sequences are MNHEY and SVGAGI. The CDR3 length is 11 residues. CDR3 DNA: TGTGCCAGCAGAGGAGGAGGTGAGCAGTTCTTC. Translating gives CASRGGGEQFF.

The chain couples TRBV4-2 to TRBJ2-7; 8 bases are shared with TRBD1. The trim removed 4 bases at V and 6 bases at J, leaving 11 bases unmatched. CDR3 size: 15 residues. Germline V gene data show CDR1 as LGHNA and CDR2 as YNFKEQ. The CDR3 loop reads CASSPLGQERGEQYF. CDR3 nucleotides: TGTGCCAGCAGCCCCTTGGGACAGGAAAGGGGCGAGCAGTACTTC.

This clone was detected once. The rearrangement uses TRBV29-1 and TRBJ2-3; possibly TRBD2 for D (7 bases). V was clipped by 6 bases and J by 6 bases, with 16 bases between them. The CDR3 consists of 13 residues. CDR1 is SQVTM, CDR2 ANQGSEA, per germline. Written as DNA, the CDR3 is TGCAGCGTGCCGGGGGGCAGACAGGATACGCAGTATTTT. It encodes CSVPGGRQDTQYF.

The chain links TRBV6-1 to TRBJ1-2, with 8 nucleotides matching TRBD1. The CDR3 spans 16 residues. The V gene end was trimmed by 4 bases and the J gene end by 6 bases; junction bases not matched to a gene: 13. CDR1 and CDR2 from the germline V gene are MNHNS and SASEGT. CDR3 sequence reads: CASSVSPRDRCDGYTF. Here the CDR3 DNA reads TGTGCCAGCAGTGTAAGCCCCCGGGACAGGTGTGATGGCTACACCTTC.

The chain employs TRBV6-1 and TRBJ1-2; 8 bases line up with TRBD1. CDR3 length: 15 residues. The V gene end was trimmed by 6 bases and the J gene end by 7 bases; junction bases not matched to a gene: 13. The germline gives CDR1 MNHNS, CDR2 SASEGT. CDR3: CASSPLGQGARGYTF. CDR3 DNA: TGTGCCAGCAGCCCCTTGGGCCAGGGGGCTCGTGGCTACACCTTC.

V is TRBV4-1 and J is TRBJ2-1; the D gene is possibly TRBD2 (6 bases). Germline-derived CDR1 and CDR2 are MGHRA and YSYEKL. The CDR3 length is 16 residues. V was shortened by 0 bases and J by 6 bases, with 15 bases between the two germline ends. CDR3 sequence reads: CASSQDSSERTNEQFF. CDR3 DNA: TGCGCCAGCAGCCAAGATTCTAGCGAACGGACCAATGAGCAGTTCTTC.

This clone appeared a single time. The chain employs TRBV25-1 and TRBJ2-1, with D possibly TRBD1 on 5 matching bases. CDR1 MGHDK and CDR2 SYGVNS come from the germline V gene. V was trimmed by 8 bases and J by 6 bases, leaving 14 bases between them. The length of the CDR3 is 13 residues. DNA of the CDR3: TGTGCCAGCTTCGGATTGGGGCGCAATGAGCAGTTCTTC. It specifies CASFGLGRNEQFF.

The rearrangement links TRBV19 to TRBJ2-1; 7 bases agree with TRBD1. The CDR3 has 16 residues. From germline, CDR1 is LNHDA and CDR2 SQIVND (reference sequence). The V and J ends lost 5 bases and 2 bases, in that order; junction bases with no gene match: 9. The CDR3 sequence: CASSPRPRGTYNEQFF. The CDR3 nucleotides read TGTGCCAGTAGTCCGCGCCCCAGGGGGACCTACAATGAGCAGTTCTTC.

The rearrangement links TRBV25-1 to TRBJ1-2, with TRBD1 identical over 7 bases. Germline CDR1 reads MGHDK; CDR2 reads SYGVNS. With V trimmed by 1 base and J by 6 bases, 8 bases remained unmatched. The CDR3 totals 15 residues. The CDR3 reads CASSESPGDSHGYTF. CDR3 nucleotide sequence: TGTGCCAGCAGTGAATCGCCAGGGGACAGTCATGGCTACACCTTC.

The chain couples TRBV5-3 to TRBJ1-4, with D maybe TRBD1 (5 bases). TRBV5-3 is known as an ORF, though its function is uncertain. The CDR3 sequence is 16 residues long. V gave up 4 bases and J gave up 0 bases, with 13 bases separating them. The CDR3 is CARSPEQEATNEKLFF. CDR3 in DNA: TGTGCCAGAAGCCCAGAACAGGAAGCAACTAATGAAAAACTGTTTTTT.

The chain carries TRBV5-6 and TRBJ2-7, with 7 bases fitting TRBD1. The germline V gene encodes CDR1 SGHDT and CDR2 YYEEEE. The CDR3 runs to 13 residues. Trimming removed 3 bases from V and 7 bases from J; junction bases left unmatched: 7. Here the CDR3 reads CASSYGQAREQYF. CDR3 DNA sequence: TGTGCCAGCAGCTACGGACAGGCAAGGGAGCAGTACTTC. Full variable domain (remainder filled in from reference TRBV5-6 and TRBJ2-7): DAGVTQSPTHLIKTRGQQVTLRCSPKSGHDTVSWYQQALGQGPQFIFQYYEEEERQRGNFPDRFSGHQFPNYSSELNVNALLLGDSALYLCASSYGQAREQYFGPGTRLTVT.

J is TRBJ2-5 and V is TRBV7-9; 8 nucleotides line up with TRBD1. From germline, CDR1 is SEHNR and CDR2 FQNEAQ (reference sequence). Unmatched junction bases numbered 3, after V lost 1 base and J lost 2 bases. The CDR3 consists of 15 residues. In nucleotides, the CDR3 is TGTGCCAGCAGCTTAGACGGGGACAGGCAAGAGACCCAGTACTTC. Amino acid sequence: CASSLDGDRQETQYF.

As DNA, the CDR3 is TGTGCCAGCAGTGAAGGGGAGAACTCCGTTGTCCAAGAGACCCAGTACTTC. As protein: CASSEGENSVVQETQYF. The chain uses TRBV2 and TRBJ2-5; maybe TRBD2 (5 bases). CDR1 and CDR2 from the germline V gene are SNHLY and FYNNEI. The CDR3 contains 17 residues. V dropped 1 base and J dropped 1 base, with 16 bases sitting between them.

The V gene is TRBV13, the J gene TRBJ2-1; TRBD1 might be the D (5 bases). The CDR3 extends over 16 amino acids. Trimming left V 5 bases short and J 0 bases short, with 14 bases between. Per the germline V gene, CDR1 is PRHDT and CDR2 is FYEKMQ (reference sequence). CDR3 in amino acids: CASSNRSHLSYNEQFF. The CDR3 DNA reads as TGTGCCAGCAGCAACAGGAGCCACCTCTCCTACAATGAGCAGTTCTTC.

There are a few counts of this clone. The chain links TRBV18 to TRBJ1-5; D is undetermined. V was shortened by 3 bases and J by 5 bases, with 11 bases between the two germline ends. This CDR3 comprises 14 residues. The germline V gene has CDR1 KGHSH and CDR2 LQKENI. The CDR3 region is CASSPRVADQPQHF. CDR3 coding DNA: TGTGCCAGCTCACCGAGGGTGGCGGATCAGCCCCAGCATTTT.

This clone was counted between two and nine times. Different DNA sequences within this sample yield the same CDR3. J is TRBJ1-2 and V is TRBV27, with 8 bases lining up with TRBD1. CDR1 is MNHEY, CDR2 SMNVEV, per germline (reference sequence). With 5 bases clipped from V and 4 bases from J, the junction kept 3 bases outside the gene matches. The CDR3 covers 13 residues. The CDR3 loop is CASSLTGGYGYTF. In DNA form, the CDR3 reads TGTGCCAGCAGTCTAACAGGGGGCTATGGCTACACCTTC.

On this clone itself: One junction end does not reproduce the germline sequence, and a read error may be involved. The chain uses TRBV7-9 and TRBJ1-1, with unresolved D. This CDR3 is built from 8 residues. Germline V gene data show CDR1 as SEHNR and CDR2 as FQNEAQ (reference sequence). CDR3 in DNA: TGTGCCAGCAGCTTACTCCTCTTT. It codes for CASSLLLF.